This T cell receptor (beta chain) comes out of a study of CD8+CD57+ T cells in acquired aplastic anemia. With regard to this clonotype: The antigen remains unidentified.

The length of the CDR3 is 13 residues. From germline, CDR1 is MNHNS and CDR2 SASEGT. V lost 6 bases to trimming and J lost 6 bases; unmatched junction nucleotides: 6. TCR beta VDJ and CDR3 profiling used genomic DNA as template. TCRdb passed the reads through MiXCR, listing each CDR3 protein once. The sample contains 160,000 or so distinct CDR3 sequences, around 48% of which appear only once. Selection for sequencing was limited to patients who had shown CD8+CD57+ cell expansion by flow cytometry. Study conclusions and caveats: Levels of CD8+ Simpson's diversity were not significantly distinct in patients versus controls.

This clonotype was obtained from a human donor with aplastic anemia. The sample was sorted CD4+, CD8+, or CD8+CD57+ T cells (not recorded which) from PBMCs. The rearrangement links TRBV6-1 to TRBJ2-7, with 9 bases that match TRBD2. The CDR3, as DNA: TGTGCCAGCAGATCCAGCGGGAGGCTCGAGCAGTACTTC. Translation: CASRSSGRLEQYF.